A selection of T cell receptor beta chains follows, all from one sample in a study of blood T cell repertoires in COVID-19. TCRdb's copy holds only in-frame clones and misses some; the assay was immunoSEQ multiplex PCR. This table holds approximately 250,000 clones, roughly 86% found once. Material for sequencing was peripheral blood. All receptors come from a man aged 40-49 years with active or convalescent COVID-19. Both conserved end residues are part of each CDR3. Fields, in order: J gene, clone size, V gene, CDR3 length, D gene, CDR3 protein, CDR3 DNA. The D gene is left open where the match is weak. Clone size is not always given. Where it is, it says once, few, many or a class for expanded clones.

J: TRBJ1-1; size: .; V: TRBV11-3; length: 16; D: .; CDR3: CASTPRALPSGREAFF; DNA: TGTGCCAGCACCCCGAGGGCATTACCGAGCGGGCGAGAAGCTTTCTTT
J: TRBJ1-1; size: .; V: TRBV28; length: 13; D: .; CDR3: CASSLGPNTEAFF; DNA: TGTGCCAGCAGTTTGGGGCCCAACACTGAAGCTTTCTTT
J: TRBJ1-2; size: .; V: TRBV6-5; length: 14; D: .; CDR3: CASTPGRTYYGYTF; DNA: TGTGCCAGCACTCCCGGTAGGACTTACTATGGCTACACCTTC
J: TRBJ1-2; size: .; V: TRBV5-8; length: 14; D: TRBD1; CDR3: CASSLPGTAMGYTF; DNA: TGTGCCAGCAGCTTGCCAGGGACAGCAATGGGCTACACCTTC
J: TRBJ2-7; size: .; V: TRBV13; length: 16; D: TRBD2; CDR3: CASSPPPRGAVGEQYF; DNA: TGTGCCAGCAGCCCCCCCCCGCGGGGGGCCGTTGGGGAGCAGTACTTC
J: TRBJ2-5; size: .; V: TRBV4-1; length: 16; D: TRBD2; CDR3: CASSQLAGRTQETQYF; DNA: TGCGCCAGCAGCCAACTAGCGGGGAGAACACAAGAGACCCAGTACTTC
J: TRBJ2-7; size: .; V: TRBV7-2; length: 14; D: TRBD2; CDR3: CASSLERLAGGPNF; DNA: TGTGCCAGCAGCTTAGAGAGGCTAGCGGGAGGGCCCAACTTC
J: TRBJ2-1; size: .; V: TRBV10-2; length: 21; D: TRBD2; CDR3: CASSEYGGTGRTKIRHNEQFF; DNA: TGCGCCAGCAGTGAGTACGGGGGGACGGGACGGACCAAGATAAGGCACAATGAGCAGTTCTTC
J: TRBJ2-5; size: .; V: TRBV10-3; length: 17; D: .; CDR3: CAISEGPSEEGQETQYF; DNA: TGTGCCATCAGTGAAGGCCCCTCAGAGGAGGGGCAAGAGACCCAGTACTTC
J: TRBJ2-5; size: .; V: TRBV7-9; length: 14; D: .; CDR3: CASSLGGAQETQYF; DNA: TGTGCCAGCAGCTTAGGTGGGGCCCAAGAGACCCAGTACTTC
J: TRBJ2-2; size: .; V: TRBV5-1; length: 16; D: TRBD1; CDR3: CASSLVGQGITGELFF; DNA: TGCGCCAGCAGCTTGGTAGGACAGGGTATCACCGGGGAGCTGTTTTTT
J: TRBJ2-3; size: once; V: TRBV14; length: 15; D: .; CDR3: CASSQVGGAQDTQYF; DNA: TGTGCCAGCAGCCAAGTAGGGGGGGCCCAAGATACGCAGTATTTT
J: TRBJ2-5; size: .; V: TRBV7-3; length: 18; D: TRBD2; CDR3: CASSDGTSGGSYQETQYF; DNA: TGTGCCAGCAGCGATGGGACTAGCGGGGGATCGTACCAAGAGACCCAGTACTTC
J: TRBJ2-1; size: .; V: TRBV11-2; length: 16; D: TRBD2; CDR3: CASSSISGGGYNEQFF; DNA: TGTGCCAGCAGCTCGATTAGCGGGGGCGGCTACAATGAGCAGTTCTTC
J: TRBJ2-3; size: .; V: TRBV5-1; length: 15; D: .; CDR3: CATPFAGAGTDTQYF; DNA: TGCGCCACCCCCTTCGCGGGGGCTGGCACAGATACGCAGTATTTT
J: TRBJ1-4; size: .; V: TRBV9; length: 16; D: TRBD1; CDR3: CASSVGRQGGAEKLFF; DNA: TGTGCCAGCAGCGTAGGGAGACAGGGTGGGGCTGAAAAACTGTTTTTT
J: TRBJ2-3; size: .; V: TRBV14; length: 14; D: .; CDR3: CASSSLQVANTQYF; DNA: TGTGCCAGCAGCTCCCTTCAGGTCGCGAATACGCAGTATTTT
J: TRBJ1-2; size: .; V: TRBV14; length: 13; D: TRBD1; CDR3: CASSQGIYRGTVF; DNA: TGTGCCAGCAGCCAGGGGATTTACAGGGGGACCGTCTTC
J: TRBJ1-6; size: .; V: TRBV11-2; length: 16; D: .; CDR3: CASTRAGRSYNSPLHF; DNA: TGTGCCAGCACCCGGGCAGGGCGCTCCTATAATTCACCCCTCCACTTT
J: TRBJ2-3; size: .; V: TRBV6-5; length: 13; D: .; CDR3: CASNPNLGGTQYF; DNA: TGTGCCAGCAACCCAAACCTCGGCGGTACGCAGTATTTT
J: TRBJ1-1; size: .; V: TRBV21-1; length: 14; D: .; CDR3: CASSKGEVNTEAFF; DNA: TGTGCCAGCAGCAAGGGAGAGGTGAACACTGAAGCTTTCTTT
J: TRBJ2-2; size: few; V: TRBV7-3; length: 17; D: TRBD2; CDR3: CASSLERSGGDTGELFF; DNA: TGTGCCAGCAGCTTAGAGCGAAGCGGGGGTGACACCGGGGAGCTGTTTTTT
J: TRBJ1-2; size: once; V: TRBV3-1/TRBV3-2; length: 15; D: .; CDR3: CASSRSRTSGGGYTF; DNA: TGTGCCAGCAGCCGTTCCCGGACCTCCGGCGGGGGCTACACCTTC
J: TRBJ1-2; size: once; V: TRBV9; length: 11; D: .; CDR3: CASSVGTEHTF; DNA: TGTGCCAGCAGCGTAGGTACCGAGCACACCTTC
J: TRBJ2-5; size: .; V: TRBV4-1; length: 15; D: TRBD2; CDR3: CASSQDSWTRETQYF; DNA: TGCGCCAGCAGCCAAGATTCCTGGACTAGAGAGACCCAGTACTTC
J: TRBJ1-3; size: .; V: TRBV2; length: 15; D: .; CDR3: CASSAGSLSGNTIYF; DNA: TGTGCCAGCAGCGCCGGGTCCCTCTCTGGAAACACCATATATTTT
J: TRBJ2-7; size: .; V: TRBV5-4; length: 14; D: TRBD1; CDR3: CASSSWDRAHEQYF; DNA: TGTGCCAGCAGCTCCTGGGACAGGGCCCACGAGCAGTACTTC
J: TRBJ1-2; size: .; V: TRBV6-5; length: 15; D: .; CDR3: CASNPMTDGNYGYTF; DNA: TGTGCCAGCAACCCTATGACAGATGGTAACTATGGCTACACCTTC
J: TRBJ1-1; size: .; V: TRBV14; length: 13; D: .; CDR3: CASSQDGWEEAFF; DNA: TGTGCCAGCAGCCAAGACGGGTGGGAGGAAGCTTTCTTT
J: TRBJ1-5; size: .; V: TRBV6-5; length: 12; D: .; CDR3: CASKTPGQPQHF; DNA: TGTGCCAGTAAGACTCCTGGGCAGCCCCAGCATTTT
J: TRBJ1-5; size: .; V: TRBV2; length: 15; D: .; CDR3: CASSDWHHSNQPQHF; DNA: TGTGCCAGCAGTGACTGGCACCACAGCAATCAGCCCCAGCATTTT
J: TRBJ2-5; size: .; V: TRBV10-3; length: 14; D: TRBD2; CDR3: CAIKVSGREETQYF; DNA: TGTGCCATCAAGGTCAGCGGGAGGGAAGAGACCCAGTACTTC
J: TRBJ1-6; size: .; V: TRBV2; length: 14; D: TRBD1; CDR3: CASASGTGASPLHF; DNA: TGTGCCAGCGCATCCGGGACAGGGGCCTCACCCCTCCACTTT
J: TRBJ2-1; size: .; V: TRBV29-1; length: 12; D: .; CDR3: CSVVSDYNEQFF; DNA: TGCAGCGTTGTTTCAGACTACAATGAGCAGTTCTTC
J: TRBJ2-2; size: .; V: TRBV6-5; length: 11; D: .; CDR3: CAIREAGELFF; DNA: TGTGCCATCCGCGAGGCCGGGGAGCTGTTTTTT